Listed below are T cell receptor beta chains from one sample, sequenced in a study of cytomegalovirus exposure and HLA in healthy donors. Sequencing was performed with immunoSEQ multiplex PCR; in TCRdb, only in-frame clones are kept and a portion is missing. The data hold roughly 58,000 clones, with roughly 80% observed a single time. The sequencing sample was made of PBMCs. The receptors were gathered from a woman in her 40s in good health and CMV-seronegative. The CDR3 runs from the conserved cysteine through the conserved F or W. The D gene is left open where the match is weak. For some rows the clone size is stated as once, few or many, or as a class when expanded; others skip it.

clone size,V gene,J gene,D gene,CDR3 length,CDR3 DNA,CDR3 protein
-,TRBV5-5,TRBJ1-2,TRBD1,15,TGTGCCAGCAGAGGACCCCGACAGGGGGTAAAGGGCTACACCTTC,CASRGPRQGVKGYTF
-,TRBV11-3,TRBJ2-7,-,18,TGTGCCAGCAGCTTAGGAACCCCGGGACTCGAACTCAACTACGAGCAGTACTTC,CASSLGTPGLELNYEQYF
-,TRBV18,TRBJ2-7,-,12,TGTGCCAGCTCACCCGACAGCTACGAGCAGTACTTC,CASSPDSYEQYF
few,TRBV30,TRBJ2-3,TRBD2,14,TGTGCCTGGAGTGCTAGCGGGAGGGCCCATACGCAGTATTTT,CAWSASGRAHTQYF
-,TRBV11-3,TRBJ2-7,-,13,TGTGCCAGCAGCCTCCATGGTGTTAGCGAGCAGTACTTC,CASSLHGVSEQYF
-,TRBV5-1,TRBJ2-3,TRBD2,15,TGCGCCAGCAGCTCCCTAGCGGGAGACTCAGATACGCAGTATTTT,CASSSLAGDSDTQYF
-,TRBV6-5,TRBJ1-3,TRBD1,15,TGTGCCAGCAGTTACCAACAGGGGCACGGAAACACCATATATTTT,CASSYQQGHGNTIYF
-,TRBV28,TRBJ1-1,-,13,TGTGCCAGCAGTCCCCGGCGGGGCACTGAAGCTTTCTTT,CASSPRRGTEAFF
-,TRBV7-3,TRBJ2-7,TRBD2,13,TGTGCCAGCAGCCCGTCGAGCGGGAGTGAGCAGTACTTC,CASSPSSGSEQYF
-,TRBV27,TRBJ1-5,-,14,TGTGCCAGCAGTCTTGTAGGGGTAAATCAGCCCCAGCATTTT,CASSLVGVNQPQHF
-,TRBV29-1,TRBJ2-3,-,16,TGCAGCGTTGAATACTCGCGGGAAGGAATGACAGATACGCAGTATTTT,CSVEYSREGMTDTQYF
-,TRBV28,TRBJ2-7,TRBD1,17,TGTGCCAGCACTTACTCCGGGACAGGGATATTCTCCTACGAGCAGTACTTC,CASTYSGTGIFSYEQYF
-,TRBV7-9,TRBJ1-1,-,14,TGTGCCAGCAGCTTAAATCGGGGATATACTGAAGCTTTCTTT,CASSLNRGYTEAFF
-,TRBV14,TRBJ2-3,-,12,TGTGCCAGCAGCCGGACTTCGAGGACGCAGTATTTT,CASSRTSRTQYF
-,TRBV14,TRBJ2-5,TRBD2,15,TGTGCCAGCAGCCCTCGCGCTAGCGGCCAAGAGACCCAGTACTTC,CASSPRASGQETQYF
-,TRBV5-1,TRBJ2-7,-,15,TGCGCCAGCAGCTTGGATGGACTCCAGGCCTACGAGCAGTACTTC,CASSLDGLQAYEQYF
-,TRBV29-1,TRBJ1-1,-,12,TGCAGCGTTGACGTGGCCAACACTGAAGCTTTCTTT,CSVDVANTEAFF
-,TRBV19,TRBJ1-2,-,14,TGTGCCAGTAGTATAGGACAGAATAACTATGGCTACACCTTC,CASSIGQNNYGYTF
-,TRBV30,TRBJ1-3,-,17,TGTGCCTGGAGTGTACGACTTCTCGGGGACTCTGGAAACACCATATATTTT,CAWSVRLLGDSGNTIYF
once,TRBV7-2,TRBJ1-1,-,13,TGTGCCAGCAGCTTAAGGGGGGGAACTGAAGCTTTCTTT,CASSLRGGTEAFF
-,TRBV19,TRBJ2-7,TRBD1,15,TGTGCCAGTAGTGAGCGGACAGGGGCATCCTACGAGCAGTACTTC,CASSERTGASYEQYF
-,TRBV19,TRBJ1-1,-,13,TGTGCCAGTAGTATGTGGGGGGAGACTGAAGCTTTCTTT,CASSMWGETEAFF
few,TRBV11-1,TRBJ2-6,-,16,TGTGCCAGCAGCTTAGGTCCCCTCTCTGGGGCCAACGTCCTGACTTTC,CASSLGPLSGANVLTF
-,TRBV19,TRBJ2-3,TRBD2,18,TGTGCCAGTAGTACGAATCTATTGACTAGCGGGTATCCAGATACGCAGTATTTT,CASSTNLLTSGYPDTQYF
once,TRBV11-1,TRBJ2-1,TRBD2,15,TGTGCCAGCAGCCCCGCTACTAGCGGGAGGGGGGGGCAGTTCTTC,CASSPATSGRGGQFF
once,TRBV27,TRBJ1-5,-,14,TGTGCCAGCAGTTTAGTCGGGGGCAATCAGCCCCAGCATTTT,CASSLVGGNQPQHF
-,TRBV29-1,TRBJ2-7,-,14,TGCAGCGTTGCCTACGGGTCTTCCTCCTACGAGCAGTACTTC,CSVAYGSSSYEQYF
-,TRBV10-3,TRBJ2-5,-,12,TGTGCCATCAGTGATACTCAAGAGACCCAGTACTTC,CAISDTQETQYF
few,TRBV28,TRBJ2-6,TRBD2,16,TGTGCCAGCAGTCCGGGGGGACTCTCTGGGGCCAACGTCCTGACTTTC,CASSPGGLSGANVLTF
-,TRBV11-1,TRBJ2-1,TRBD2,14,TGTGCCAGCAGCTTCGGGACTAATTACAATGAGCAGTTCTTC,CASSFGTNYNEQFF
-,TRBV2,TRBJ2-1,TRBD2,18,TGTGCCAGCAGTGAGGCCAGGACTAGCGGTTGGAACTACAATGAGCAGTTCTTC,CASSEARTSGWNYNEQFF
-,TRBV29-1,TRBJ1-2,-,11,TGCAGCGTTGAAGGGAGCTATGGCTACACCTTC,CSVEGSYGYTF
-,TRBV29-1,TRBJ2-7,TRBD1,13,TGCAGCGGACAGGGGCTGGACTCCTACGAGCAGTACTTC,CSGQGLDSYEQYF
-,TRBV5-4,TRBJ1-3,TRBD1,17,TGTGCCAGCAGCTTGGCCGGGCAGGGGGCGCCTGGAAACACCATATATTTT,CASSLAGQGAPGNTIYF
-,TRBV7-7,TRBJ1-1,-,13,TGTGCTAGCAGTACGCTCAGGGACACTGAAGCTTTCTTT,CASSTLRDTEAFF
few,TRBV4-1,TRBJ2-1,TRBD1,16,TGCGCCAGCAGCCAAGCCACAGGGGCTTCCTACAATGAGCAGTTCTTC,CASSQATGASYNEQFF
-,TRBV7-9,TRBJ2-1,-,16,TGTGCCAGCAGCTTAGCGCTGGGGACACAAAACAATGAGCAGTTCTTC,CASSLALGTQNNEQFF
-,TRBV28,TRBJ2-7,TRBD1,15,TGTGCCAGCAGTACCCCGGGACAGGCTGCCTACGAGCAGTACTTC,CASSTPGQAAYEQYF
-,TRBV7-3,TRBJ2-2,-,18,TGTGCCAGCAGCTTAAGAGGGCCGGGCGGGGCGAACACCGGGGAGCTGTTTTTT,CASSLRGPGGANTGELFF
-,TRBV11-3,TRBJ2-1,TRBD2,17,TGTGCCAGCAGCTCTGGACTAGCGGGAGGGCCGGGCGATGAGCAGTTCTTC,CASSSGLAGGPGDEQFF
-,TRBV5-1,TRBJ2-7,TRBD1,15,TGCGCCAGCAGCTTCCCGGGACAGGGGATTGACGAGCAGTACTTC,CASSFPGQGIDEQYF
-,TRBV5-5,TRBJ2-7,TRBD1,14,TGTGCCAGCAGCCCCTGGACAGGTTCCTACGAGCAGTACTTC,CASSPWTGSYEQYF
-,TRBV18,TRBJ2-3,-,13,TGTGCCAGCTCACCTACTAGCACAGATACGCAGTATTTT,CASSPTSTDTQYF
-,TRBV18,TRBJ2-1,TRBD2,15,TGTGCCAGCTCACTCTCCGGGGGAGGGTACAATGAGCAGTTCTTC,CASSLSGGGYNEQFF
once,TRBV6-5,TRBJ1-1,TRBD1,15,TGTGCCAGCAAGGACAGGGAGCGAGGGAACACTGAAGCTTTCTTT,CASKDRERGNTEAFF
-,TRBV6-5,TRBJ1-4,TRBD1,14,TGTGCCAGCAGTCCGGGACAGATTAATGAAAAACTGTTTTTT,CASSPGQINEKLFF
once,TRBV25-1,TRBJ1-2,-,13,TGTGCCAGCAGTGGGCAGGACTTAAATGGCTACACCTTC,CASSGQDLNGYTF
-,TRBV7-2,TRBJ1-1,-,15,TGTGCCAGCAGCTTAGCGCAGGGGTTAAGCACTGAAGCTTTCTTT,CASSLAQGLSTEAFF
-,TRBV29-1,TRBJ2-1,TRBD2,17,TGCAGCGTTGACCTCCGAGGCGGGCTAGCGGGAGGCGGGGAGCAGTTCTTC,CSVDLRGGLAGGGEQFF
-,TRBV11-2,TRBJ1-2,TRBD1,13,TGTGCCAGCAGCTTGACAGGGGGCTATGGCTACACCTTC,CASSLTGGYGYTF
-,TRBV27,TRBJ2-2,-,16,TGTGCCAGCAGTTTTGGTGGGGCGCGTAACACCGGGGAGCTGTTTTTT,CASSFGGARNTGELFF
-,TRBV27,TRBJ2-3,-,12,TGTGCCAGCAGCCGTACAGGGGATACGCAGTATTTT,CASSRTGDTQYF
-,TRBV7-8,TRBJ2-3,TRBD2,19,TGTGCCAGCAGCCTCCCCGGGGGGGGCCATGACAATCCCACAGATACGCAGTATTTT,CASSLPGGGHDNPTDTQYF